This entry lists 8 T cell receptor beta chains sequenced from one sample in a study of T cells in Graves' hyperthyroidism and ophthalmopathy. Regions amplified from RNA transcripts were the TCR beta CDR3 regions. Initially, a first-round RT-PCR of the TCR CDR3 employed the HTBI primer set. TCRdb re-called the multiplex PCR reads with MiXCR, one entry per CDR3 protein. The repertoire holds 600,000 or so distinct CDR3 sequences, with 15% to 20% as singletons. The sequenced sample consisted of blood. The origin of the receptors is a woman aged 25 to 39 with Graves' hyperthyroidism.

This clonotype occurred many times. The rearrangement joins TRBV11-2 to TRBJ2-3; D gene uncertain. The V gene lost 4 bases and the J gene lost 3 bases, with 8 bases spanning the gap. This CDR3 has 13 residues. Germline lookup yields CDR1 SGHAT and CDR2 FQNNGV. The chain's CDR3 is CASSSRQTDTQYF. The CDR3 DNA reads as TGTGCCAGCAGCTCGAGACAAACAGATACGCAGTATTTT.

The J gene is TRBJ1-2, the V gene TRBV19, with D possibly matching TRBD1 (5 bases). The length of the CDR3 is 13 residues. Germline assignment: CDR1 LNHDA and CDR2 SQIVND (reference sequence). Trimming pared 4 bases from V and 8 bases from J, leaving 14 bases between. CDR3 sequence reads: CASSTRQRLGYTF. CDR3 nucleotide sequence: TGTGCCAGTAGTACCAGACAGAGGTTAGGCTACACCTTC. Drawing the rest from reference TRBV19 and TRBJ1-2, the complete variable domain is DGGITQSPKYLFRKEGQNVTLSCEQNLNHDAMYWYRQDPGQGLRLIYYSQIVNDFQKGDIAEGYSVSREKKESFPLTVTSAQKNPTAFYLCASSTRQRLGYTFGSGTRLTVV.

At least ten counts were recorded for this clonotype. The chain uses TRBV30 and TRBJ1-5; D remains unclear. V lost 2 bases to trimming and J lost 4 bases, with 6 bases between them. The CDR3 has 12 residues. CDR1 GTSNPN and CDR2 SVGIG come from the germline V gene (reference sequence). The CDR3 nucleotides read TGTGCCTGGAGTCGAGAAAATCAGCCCCAGCATTTT. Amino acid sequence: CAWSRENQPQHF. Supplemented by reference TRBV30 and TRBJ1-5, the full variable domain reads SQTIHQWPATLVQPVGSPLSLECTVEGTSNPNLYWYRQAAGRGLQLLFYSVGIGQISSEVPQNLSASRPQDRQFILSSKKLLLSDSGFYLCAWSRENQPQHFGDGTRLSIL.

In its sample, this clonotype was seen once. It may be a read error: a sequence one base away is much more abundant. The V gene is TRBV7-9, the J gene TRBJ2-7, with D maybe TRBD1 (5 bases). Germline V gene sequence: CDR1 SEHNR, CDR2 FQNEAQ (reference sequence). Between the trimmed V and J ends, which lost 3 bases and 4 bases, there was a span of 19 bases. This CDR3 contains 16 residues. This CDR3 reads CASSLVKAGKRYEQYF. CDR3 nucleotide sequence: TGTGCCAGCAGCTTGGTTAAAGCAGGGAAAAGGTACGAGCAGTACTTC.

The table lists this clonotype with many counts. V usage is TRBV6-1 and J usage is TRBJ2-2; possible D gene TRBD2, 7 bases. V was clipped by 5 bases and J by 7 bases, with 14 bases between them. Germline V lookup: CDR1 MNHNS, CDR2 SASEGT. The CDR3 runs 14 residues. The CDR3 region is CASSWGGEGGELFF. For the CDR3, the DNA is TGTGCCAGCAGTTGGGGGGGCGAAGGCGGGGAGCTGTTTTTT.

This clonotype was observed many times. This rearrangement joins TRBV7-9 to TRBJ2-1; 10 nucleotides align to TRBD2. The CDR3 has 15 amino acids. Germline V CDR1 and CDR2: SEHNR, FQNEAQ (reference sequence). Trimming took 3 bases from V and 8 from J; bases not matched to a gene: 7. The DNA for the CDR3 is TGTGCCAGCAGCTTGGGACTAGCGAGTGGCGATGAGCAGTTCTTC. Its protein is CASSLGLASGDEQFF.

The CDR3, as DNA: TGTGCCAGCAGCCCGTCTAGCGGGAGGGCTGAGACCCAGTACTTC. It translates to CASSPSSGRAETQYF. The gene calls are TRBV11-3 and TRBJ2-5; 12 bases map to TRBD2. The CDR3 contains 15 residues. After removal of 5 bases from V and 5 bases from J, the junction contained 6 bases not matched to a gene. Germline CDR1 SGHNT, CDR2 YENEEA.

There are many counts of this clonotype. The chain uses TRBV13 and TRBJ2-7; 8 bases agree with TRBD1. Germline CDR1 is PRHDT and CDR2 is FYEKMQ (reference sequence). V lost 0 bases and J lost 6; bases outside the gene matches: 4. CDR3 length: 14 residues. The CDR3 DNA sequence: TGTGCCAGCAGCTTAGGGGACAGGGTCTCCGAGCAGTACTTC. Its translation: CASSLGDRVSEQYF.